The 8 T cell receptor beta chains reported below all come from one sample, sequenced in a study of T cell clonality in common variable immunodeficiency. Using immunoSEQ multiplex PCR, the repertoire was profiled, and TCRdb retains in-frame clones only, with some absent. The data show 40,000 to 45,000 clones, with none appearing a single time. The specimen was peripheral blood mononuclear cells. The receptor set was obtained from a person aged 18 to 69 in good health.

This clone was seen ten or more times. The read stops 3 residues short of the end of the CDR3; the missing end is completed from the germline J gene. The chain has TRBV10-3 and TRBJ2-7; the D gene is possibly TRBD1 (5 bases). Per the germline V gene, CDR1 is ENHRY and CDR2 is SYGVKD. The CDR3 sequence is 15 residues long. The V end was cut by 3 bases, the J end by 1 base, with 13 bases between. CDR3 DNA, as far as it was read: TGTGCCATCAGTGAACCTCAGGGCGGTTCCTACGAG. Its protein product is CAISEPQGGSYE. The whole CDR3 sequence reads CAISEPQGGSYEQYF.

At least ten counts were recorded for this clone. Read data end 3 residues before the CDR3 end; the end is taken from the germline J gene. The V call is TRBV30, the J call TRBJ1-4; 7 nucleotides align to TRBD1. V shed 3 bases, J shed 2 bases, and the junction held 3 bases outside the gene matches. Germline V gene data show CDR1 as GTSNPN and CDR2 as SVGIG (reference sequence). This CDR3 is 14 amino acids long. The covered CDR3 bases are TGTGCCTGGAGGCCGGGACAGACTAATGAAAAA. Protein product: CAWRPGQTNEK. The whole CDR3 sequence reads CAWRPGQTNEKLFF.

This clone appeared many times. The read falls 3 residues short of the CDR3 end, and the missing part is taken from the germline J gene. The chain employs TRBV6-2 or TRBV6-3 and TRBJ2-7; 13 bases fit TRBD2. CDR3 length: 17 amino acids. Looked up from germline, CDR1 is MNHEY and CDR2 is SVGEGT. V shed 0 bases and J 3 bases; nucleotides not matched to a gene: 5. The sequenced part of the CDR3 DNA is TGTGCCAGCAGTTACTCGGGACTAGCGGGACGAAACTACGAG. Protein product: CASSYSGLAGRNYE. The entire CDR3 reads CASSYSGLAGRNYEQYF.

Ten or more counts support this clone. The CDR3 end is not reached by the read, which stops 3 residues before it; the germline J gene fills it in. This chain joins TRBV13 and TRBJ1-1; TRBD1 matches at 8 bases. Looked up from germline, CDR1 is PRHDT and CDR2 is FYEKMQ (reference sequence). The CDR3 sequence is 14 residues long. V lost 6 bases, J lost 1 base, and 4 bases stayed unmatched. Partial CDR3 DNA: TGTGCCAGCAGATTACAGGGGGGGAACACTGAA. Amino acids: CASRLQGGNTE. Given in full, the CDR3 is CASRLQGGNTEAFF.

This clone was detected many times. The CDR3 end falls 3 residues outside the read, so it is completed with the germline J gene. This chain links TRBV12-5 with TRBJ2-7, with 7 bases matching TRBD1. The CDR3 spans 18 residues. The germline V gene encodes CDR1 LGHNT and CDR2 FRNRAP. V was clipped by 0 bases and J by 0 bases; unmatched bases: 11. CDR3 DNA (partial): TGTGCTAGTGGTTTGGTAGTAGGAAGTTGGACAGGCTCCTACGAG. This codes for CASGLVVGSWTGSYE. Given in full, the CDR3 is CASGLVVGSWTGSYEQYF.

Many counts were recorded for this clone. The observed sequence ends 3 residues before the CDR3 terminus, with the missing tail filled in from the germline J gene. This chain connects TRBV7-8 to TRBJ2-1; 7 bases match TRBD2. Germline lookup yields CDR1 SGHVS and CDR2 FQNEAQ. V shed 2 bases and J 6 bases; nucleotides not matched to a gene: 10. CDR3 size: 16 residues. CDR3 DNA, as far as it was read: TGTGCCAGCAGCTTACTATTGCGGGAGATCTCCAATGAG. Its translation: CASSLLLREISNE. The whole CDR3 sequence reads CASSLLLREISNEQFF.

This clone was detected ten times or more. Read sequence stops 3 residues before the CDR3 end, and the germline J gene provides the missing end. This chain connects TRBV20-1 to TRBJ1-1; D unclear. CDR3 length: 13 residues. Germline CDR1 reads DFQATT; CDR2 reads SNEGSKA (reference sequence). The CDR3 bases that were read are TGCAGTGCTAGTGCGTTGAGTGGCCAGGTT. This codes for CSASALSGQV. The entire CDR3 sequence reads CSASALSGQVAFF.

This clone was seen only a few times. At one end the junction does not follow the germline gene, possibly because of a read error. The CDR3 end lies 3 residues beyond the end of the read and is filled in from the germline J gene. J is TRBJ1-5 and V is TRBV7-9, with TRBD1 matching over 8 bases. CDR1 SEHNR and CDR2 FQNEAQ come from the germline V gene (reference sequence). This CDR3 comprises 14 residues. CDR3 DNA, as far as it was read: TGTCCCAGCAGCATAGACAGGGGTCGAGAGCCC. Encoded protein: CPSSIDRGREP. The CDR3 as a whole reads CPSSIDRGREPQHF.